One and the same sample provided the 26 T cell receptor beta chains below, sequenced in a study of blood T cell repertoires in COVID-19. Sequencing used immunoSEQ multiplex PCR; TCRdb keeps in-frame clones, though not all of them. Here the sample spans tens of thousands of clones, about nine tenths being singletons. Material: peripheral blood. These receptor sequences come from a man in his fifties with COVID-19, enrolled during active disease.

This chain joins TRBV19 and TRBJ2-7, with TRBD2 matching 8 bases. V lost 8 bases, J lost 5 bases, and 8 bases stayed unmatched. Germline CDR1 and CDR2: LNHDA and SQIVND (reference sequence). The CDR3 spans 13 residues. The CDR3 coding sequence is TGTGCCAGTCAGGGACTAGGTCACGACGAGCAGTACTTC. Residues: CASQGLGHDEQYF.

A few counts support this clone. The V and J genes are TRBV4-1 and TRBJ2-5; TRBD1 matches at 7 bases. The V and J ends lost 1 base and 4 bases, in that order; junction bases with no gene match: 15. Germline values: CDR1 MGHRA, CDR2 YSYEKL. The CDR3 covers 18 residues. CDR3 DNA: TGCGCCAGCAGCCAAGTCGGTCTTTATAGACAGGGCCCAGAGACCCAGTACTTC. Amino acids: CASSQVGLYRQGPETQYF.

This CDR3 is CASSGGPRGYTF. The CDR3 nucleotides are TGTGCCAGCAGTGGCGGGCCTCGGGGCTACACCTTC. V gene TRBV2 combines with J gene TRBJ1-2; unclear D gene. Germline V gives CDR1 SNHLY, CDR2 FYNNEI. The CDR3 covers 12 residues. The V end lost 4 bases, the J end lost 8 bases, and 11 bases lay between the germline ends.

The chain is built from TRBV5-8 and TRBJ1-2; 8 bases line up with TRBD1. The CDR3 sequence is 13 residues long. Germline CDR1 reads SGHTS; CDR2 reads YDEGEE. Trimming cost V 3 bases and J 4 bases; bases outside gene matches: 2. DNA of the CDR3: TGTGCCAGCAGCTACGGACAGGGCTATGGCTACACCTTC. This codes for CASSYGQGYGYTF.

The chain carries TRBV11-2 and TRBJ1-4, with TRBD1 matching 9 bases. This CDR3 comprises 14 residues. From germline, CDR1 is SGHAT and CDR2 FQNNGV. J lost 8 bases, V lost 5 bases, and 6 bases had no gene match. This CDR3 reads CASSQGQGAEKLFF. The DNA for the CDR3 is TGTGCCAGCAGCCAGGGACAGGGTGCAGAAAAACTGTTTTTT.

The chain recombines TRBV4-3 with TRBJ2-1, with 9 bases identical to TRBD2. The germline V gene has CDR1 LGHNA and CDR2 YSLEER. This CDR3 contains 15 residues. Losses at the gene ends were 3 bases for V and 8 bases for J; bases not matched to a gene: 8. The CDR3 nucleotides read TGCGCCAGCAGCCATAACCGACTAGCGGCTGATGAGCAGTTCTTC. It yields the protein CASSHNRLAADEQFF.

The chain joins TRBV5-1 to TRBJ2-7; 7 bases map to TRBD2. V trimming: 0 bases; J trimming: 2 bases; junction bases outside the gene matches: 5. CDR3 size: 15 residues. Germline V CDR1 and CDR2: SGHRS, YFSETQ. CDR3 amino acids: CASSLVSSGPYEQYF. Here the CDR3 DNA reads TGCGCCAGCAGCTTGGTTTCTAGCGGTCCCTACGAGCAGTACTTC.

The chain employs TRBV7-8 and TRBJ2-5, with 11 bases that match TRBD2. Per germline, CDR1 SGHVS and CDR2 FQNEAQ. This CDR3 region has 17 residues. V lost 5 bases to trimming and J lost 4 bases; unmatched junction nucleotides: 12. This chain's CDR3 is CASSQGLAGQRGETQYF. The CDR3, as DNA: TGTGCCAGCAGCCAAGGACTAGCGGGCCAGAGGGGAGAGACCCAGTACTTC.

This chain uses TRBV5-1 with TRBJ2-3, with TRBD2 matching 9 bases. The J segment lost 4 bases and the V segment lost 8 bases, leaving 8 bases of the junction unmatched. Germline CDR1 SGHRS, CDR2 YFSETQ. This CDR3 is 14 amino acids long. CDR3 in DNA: TGCGCCAGTAGGCCAGCGGGAGGAGCAGATACGCAGTATTTT. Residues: CASRPAGGADTQYF.

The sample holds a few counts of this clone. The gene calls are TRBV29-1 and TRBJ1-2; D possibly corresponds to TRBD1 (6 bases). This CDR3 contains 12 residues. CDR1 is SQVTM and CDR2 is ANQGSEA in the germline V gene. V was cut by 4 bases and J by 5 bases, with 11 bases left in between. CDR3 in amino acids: CSVVQGTYGYTF. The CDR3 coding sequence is TGCAGCGTTGTCCAGGGGACGTATGGCTACACCTTC.

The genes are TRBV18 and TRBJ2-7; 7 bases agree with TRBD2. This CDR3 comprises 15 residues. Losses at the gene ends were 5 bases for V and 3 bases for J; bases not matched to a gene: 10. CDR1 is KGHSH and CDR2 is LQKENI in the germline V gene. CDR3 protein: CASSSGTNFVYEQYF. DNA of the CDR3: TGTGCCAGCTCAAGCGGGACTAACTTTGTCTACGAGCAGTACTTC.

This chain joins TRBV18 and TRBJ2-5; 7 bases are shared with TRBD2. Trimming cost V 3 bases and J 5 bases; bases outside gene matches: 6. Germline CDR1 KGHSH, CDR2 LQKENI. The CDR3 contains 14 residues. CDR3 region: CASSPAGDRETQYF. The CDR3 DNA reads TGTGCCAGCTCACCCGCGGGAGATCGGGAGACCCAGTACTTC.

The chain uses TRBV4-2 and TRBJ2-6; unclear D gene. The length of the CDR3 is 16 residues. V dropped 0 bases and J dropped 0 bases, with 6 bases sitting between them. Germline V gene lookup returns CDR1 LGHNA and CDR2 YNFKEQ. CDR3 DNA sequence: TGTGCCAGCAGCCAAGATACGAGCTCTGGGGCCAACGTCCTGACTTTC. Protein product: CASSQDTSSGANVLTF.

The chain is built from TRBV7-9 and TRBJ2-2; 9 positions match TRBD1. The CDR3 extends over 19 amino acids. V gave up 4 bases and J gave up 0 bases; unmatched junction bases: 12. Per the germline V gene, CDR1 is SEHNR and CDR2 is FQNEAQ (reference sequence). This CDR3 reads CASSYLTGGTGTNTGELFF. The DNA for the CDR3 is TGTGCCAGCAGCTACCTAACCGGAGGGACAGGGACGAACACCGGGGAGCTGTTTTTT.

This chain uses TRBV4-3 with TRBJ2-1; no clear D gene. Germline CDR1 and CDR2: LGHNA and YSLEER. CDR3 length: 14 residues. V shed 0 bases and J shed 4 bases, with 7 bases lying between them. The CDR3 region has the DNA TGCGCCAGCAGCCAAGACGGTGGTTACAATGAGCAGTTCTTC. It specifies CASSQDGGYNEQFF.

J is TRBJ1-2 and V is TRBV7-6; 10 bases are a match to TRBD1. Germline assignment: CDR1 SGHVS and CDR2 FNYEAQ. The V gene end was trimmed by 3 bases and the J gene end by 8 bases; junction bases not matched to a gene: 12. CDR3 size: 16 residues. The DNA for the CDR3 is TGTGCCAGCAGCTTCGGGACAGGGGACACCCATGGAGGCTACACCTTC. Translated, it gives CASSFGTGDTHGGYTF.

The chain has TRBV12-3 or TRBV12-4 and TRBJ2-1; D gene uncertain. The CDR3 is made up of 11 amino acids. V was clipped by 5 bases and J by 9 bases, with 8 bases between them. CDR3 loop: CASSVRSEQFF. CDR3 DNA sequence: TGTGCCAGCAGTGTCCGTAGTGAGCAGTTCTTC.

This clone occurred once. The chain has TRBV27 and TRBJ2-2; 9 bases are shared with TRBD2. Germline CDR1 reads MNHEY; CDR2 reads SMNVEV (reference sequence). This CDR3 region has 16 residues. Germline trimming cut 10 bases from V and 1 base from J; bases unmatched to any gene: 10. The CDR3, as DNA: TGTGCCACCTCCCGCCGACTAGCGGAGAACACCGGGGAGCTGTTTTTT. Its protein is CATSRRLAENTGELFF.

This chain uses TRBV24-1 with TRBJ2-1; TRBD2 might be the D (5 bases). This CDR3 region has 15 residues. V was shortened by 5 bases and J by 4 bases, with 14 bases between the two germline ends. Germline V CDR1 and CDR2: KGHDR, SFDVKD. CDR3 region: CATSGDGGGYNEQFF. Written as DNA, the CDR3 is TGTGCCACCAGTGGAGATGGAGGCGGGTACAATGAGCAGTTCTTC.

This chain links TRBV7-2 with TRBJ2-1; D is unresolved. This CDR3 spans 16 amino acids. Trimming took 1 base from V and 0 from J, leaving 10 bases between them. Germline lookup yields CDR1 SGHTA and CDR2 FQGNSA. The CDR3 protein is CASSLGPRSSYNEQFF. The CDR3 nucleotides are TGTGCCAGCAGCTTAGGTCCGAGGAGCTCCTACAATGAGCAGTTCTTC.

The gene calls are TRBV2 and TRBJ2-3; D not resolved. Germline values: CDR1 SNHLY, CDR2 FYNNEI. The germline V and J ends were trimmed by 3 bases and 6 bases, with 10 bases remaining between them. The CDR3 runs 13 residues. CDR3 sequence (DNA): TGTGCCAGCAGTGAGTTTCGAGAGGATACGCAGTATTTT. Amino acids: CASSEFREDTQYF. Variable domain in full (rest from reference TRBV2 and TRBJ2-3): EPEVTQTPSHQVTQMGQEVILRCVPISNHLYFYWYRQILGQKVEFLVSFYNNEISEKSEIFDDQFSVERPDGSNFTLKIRSTKLEDSAMYFCASSEFREDTQYFGPGTRLTVL.

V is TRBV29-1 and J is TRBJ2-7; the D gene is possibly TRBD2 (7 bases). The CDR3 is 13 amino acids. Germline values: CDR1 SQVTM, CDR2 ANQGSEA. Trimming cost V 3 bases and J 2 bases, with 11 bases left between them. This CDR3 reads CSVEGGQPYEQYF. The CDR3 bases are TGCAGCGTTGAGGGGGGGCAACCCTACGAGCAGTACTTC.

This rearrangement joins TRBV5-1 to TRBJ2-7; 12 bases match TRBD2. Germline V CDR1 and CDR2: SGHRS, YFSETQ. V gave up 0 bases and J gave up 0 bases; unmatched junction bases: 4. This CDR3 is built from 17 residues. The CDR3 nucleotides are TGCGCCAGCAGCTTGGGACTAGCGGGAGTCTACTCCTACGAGCAGTACTTC. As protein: CASSLGLAGVYSYEQYF. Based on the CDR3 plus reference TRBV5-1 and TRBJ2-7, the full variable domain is KAGVTQTPRYLIKTRGQQVTLSCSPISGHRSVSWYQQTPGQGLQFLFEYFSETQRNKGNFPGRFSGRQFSNSRSEMNVSTLELGDSALYLCASSLGLAGVYSYEQYFGPGTRLTVT.

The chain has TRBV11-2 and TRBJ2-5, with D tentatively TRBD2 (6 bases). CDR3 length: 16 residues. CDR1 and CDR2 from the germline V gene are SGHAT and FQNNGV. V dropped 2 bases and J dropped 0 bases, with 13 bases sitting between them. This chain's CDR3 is CASSLLGGGNQETQYF. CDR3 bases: TGTGCCAGCAGCTTATTAGGAGGCGGGAACCAAGAGACCCAGTACTTC.

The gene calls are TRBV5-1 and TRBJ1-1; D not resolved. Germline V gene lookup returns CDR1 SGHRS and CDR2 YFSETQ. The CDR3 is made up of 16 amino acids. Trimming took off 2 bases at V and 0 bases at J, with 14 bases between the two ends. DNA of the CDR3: TGCGCCAGCAGCTTTTACCCACAGAGTCTGAACACTGAAGCTTTCTTT. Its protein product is CASSFYPQSLNTEAFF.

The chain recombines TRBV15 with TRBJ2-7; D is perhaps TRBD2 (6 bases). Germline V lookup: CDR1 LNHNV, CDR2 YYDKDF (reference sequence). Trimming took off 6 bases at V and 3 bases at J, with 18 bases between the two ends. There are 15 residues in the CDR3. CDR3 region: CATRDYKIGSYEQYF. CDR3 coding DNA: TGTGCCACCAGGGACTACAAGATCGGAAGCTACGAGCAGTACTTC.